This TCR beta chain was documented in a study of neurological immune-mediated disorders. Study-wide results and limits: The greatest degree of TCR clonal expansion was observed in HTLV-1-associated myelopathy, with the lowest in multiple sclerosis, below that of healthy controls.

After removal of 5 bases from V and 2 bases from J, the junction contained 5 bases not matched to a gene. This CDR3 is 15 amino acids long. As regards this clonotype: Its antigen is unidentified.

The time point here: longitudinal time-point 3. Unsorted libraries were prepared from 2 million PBMCs that had been stored at -80 C. cDNA synthesis was performed by 5'RACE with 10-nucleotide random UMIs. TCRdb re-derived calls from the 5' RACE reads in MiXCR, one entry per CDR3 protein. The table records around 97,000 distinct CDR3 sequences, 10% to 13% of them present only once. What was sequenced was PBMCs. The TCR was taken from a female donor with HTLV-1-associated myelopathy (HAM/TSP). The chain carries TRBV12-3 or TRBV12-4 and TRBJ1-3, with 8 bases lining up with TRBD1. The CDR3 loop is CASSPMDRAGNTIYF. In DNA form, the CDR3 reads TGTGCCAGCAGTCCCATGGACAGGGCTGGAAACACCATATATTTT.